The 16 T cell receptor beta chains presented below share a single source sample, sequenced in a study of blood T cells in healthy people across ages. Primed by a sample-barcoded 5' primer and a J-beta primer mix, a second PCR proceeded for about 7 to 11 cycles. MiXCR, run by TCRdb on the 5' RACE reads, gives a single entry per CDR3 protein. Of approximately 1.5 million distinct CDR3 sequences in the sample, 42% are singletons; the top ten hold more than 4%. Sequencing was done on a sample of blood. The receptors shown here come from a woman under 30 in good health.

The chain is built from TRBV27 and TRBJ2-6; D unresolved. V lost 0 bases and J lost 2, with 17 bases in between. This CDR3 comprises 19 residues. Germline CDR1 and CDR2: MNHEY and SMNVEV (reference sequence). The CDR3 region has the DNA TGTGCCAGCAGTTTATCCCCAGGTAGCCCCGCTCCTGGGGCCAACGTCCTGACTTTC. Its protein is CASSLSPGSPAPGANVLTF.

V gene TRBV20-1 combines with J gene TRBJ1-6, with 7 bases matching TRBD1. The CDR3 runs to 15 residues. V trimming: 0 bases; J trimming: 7 bases; junction bases outside the gene matches: 6. From germline, CDR1 is DFQATT and CDR2 SNEGSKA (reference sequence). CDR3 nucleotides: TGCAGTGCTAGAGAACCGGGACAGCCCAATTCACCCCTCCACTTT. Translation gives CSAREPGQPNSPLHF.

V is TRBV12-3 or TRBV12-4 and J is TRBJ2-5; TRBD2 aligns across 11 bases. CDR3 length: 15 residues. Trimming cost V 5 bases and J 3 bases; bases outside gene matches: 5. The CDR3 here is CASSTGLAVEETQYF. As DNA, the CDR3 is TGTGCCAGCAGTACGGGACTAGCGGTCGAAGAGACCCAGTACTTC.

The J gene is TRBJ2-3, the V gene TRBV18; no clear D. CDR1 is KGHSH, CDR2 LQKENI, per germline. V gave up 3 bases and J gave up 0 bases, with 13 bases separating them. The CDR3 is 16 amino acids. CDR3 DNA sequence: TGTGCCAGCTCACCGACCAGGCTTCCTAGCACAGATACGCAGTATTTT. It specifies CASSPTRLPSTDTQYF.

This clonotype was seen more than once but under ten times. The rearrangement joins TRBV7-8 to TRBJ1-5, with a tentative D call TRBD1 (6 bases). Germline lookup yields CDR1 SGHVS and CDR2 FQNEAQ. CDR3 length: 15 amino acids. V was clipped by 4 bases and J by 2 bases, with 12 bases between them. In DNA, the CDR3 is TGTGCCAGCAGCTCAAACAGGGTCGGCAATCAGCCCCAGCATTTT. Translating gives CASSSNRVGNQPQHF.

J is TRBJ2-6 and V is TRBV20-1, with 10 bases matching TRBD1. The CDR3 covers 15 residues. The germline CDR1 and CDR2 sequences are DFQATT and SNEGSKA (reference sequence). V shed 6 bases, J shed 3 bases, and the junction held 5 bases outside the gene matches. This chain's CDR3 is CSAPTGGFGANVLTF. CDR3 DNA sequence: TGCAGTGCCCCGACAGGGGGCTTTGGGGCCAACGTCCTGACTTTC.

This sequence joins TRBV7-8 and TRBJ2-5; TRBD2 is a possible D gene (7 bases). Germline loops: CDR1 SGHVS, CDR2 FQNEAQ. V gave up 8 bases and J gave up 2 bases, with 21 bases separating them. This CDR3 is built from 16 residues. CDR3 DNA: TGTGCCAGCTCCTCTCCCTGGGGGGGCCTTCAAGAGACCCAGTACTTC. Translation: CASSSPWGGLQETQYF.

This clonotype has just a few counts. The chain uses TRBV20-1 and TRBJ1-1, with 9 bases lining up with TRBD1. Germline V gene lookup returns CDR1 DFQATT and CDR2 SNEGSKA (reference sequence). This CDR3 spans 14 amino acids. Trimming cost V 0 bases and J 5 bases; bases outside gene matches: 4. The CDR3 bases are TGCAGTGCTAGAGATTTAGGACAGGGGACTGAAGCTTTCTTT. Encoded protein: CSARDLGQGTEAFF.

J is TRBJ2-7 and V is TRBV18; D might be TRBD2 (6 bases). Trimming pared 3 bases from V and 6 bases from J, leaving 18 bases between. The CDR3 is made up of 15 amino acids. CDR1 is KGHSH, CDR2 LQKENI, per germline. The CDR3 region is CASSPGTAPFVEQYF. The CDR3 nucleotides read TGTGCCAGCTCACCCGGGACTGCTCCATTTGTCGAGCAGTACTTC.

The chain joins TRBV27 to TRBJ2-1, with 7 bases matching TRBD1. With the DNA end fitting TRBJ2-7 better, the J assignment may be wrong. The CDR3 sequence is 15 residues long. Per the germline V gene, CDR1 is MNHEY and CDR2 is SMNVEV (reference sequence). In DNA form, the CDR3 reads TGTGCCAGCAGACTAAGGACAGGTGCCTACAATGAGCAGTACTTC. This translates into CASRLRTGAYNEQYF.

This chain joins TRBV7-9 and TRBJ2-3; D might be TRBD1 (6 bases). V lost 6 bases, J lost 4 bases, and 11 bases lay in between. There are 13 residues in the CDR3. In germline, CDR1 is SEHNR, CDR2 FQNEAQ (reference sequence). The CDR3 region has the DNA TGTGCCAGCAGAACAGGGTATGCAGATACGCAGTATTTT. This gives the protein CASRTGYADTQYF.

This clonotype was observed a handful of times. The gene calls are TRBV20-1 and TRBJ2-7; D is ambiguous. There are 15 residues in the CDR3. V dropped 1 base and J dropped 0 bases, with 13 bases sitting between them. Germline lookup yields CDR1 DFQATT and CDR2 SNEGSKA (reference sequence). The CDR3 DNA reads TGCAGTGCTAGAGCCCGGACGTGGAGCTCCTACGAGCAGTACTTC. This sequence encodes CSARARTWSSYEQYF.

This rearrangement joins TRBV28 to TRBJ2-1; 11 nucleotides agree with TRBD2. After removal of 2 bases from V and 4 bases from J, the junction contained 7 bases not matched to a gene. CDR3 length equals 17 residues. The germline V gene has CDR1 MDHEN and CDR2 SYDVKM. The CDR3 DNA sequence: TGTGCCAGCAGTTTAAGGTTTGGGACTAGCGGATACAATGAGCAGTTCTTC. As protein: CASSLRFGTSGYNEQFF.

The rearrangement joins TRBV12-3 or TRBV12-4 to TRBJ1-5, with TRBD1 as a possible D gene (5 bases). V shed 6 bases and J shed 0 bases, with 12 bases lying between them. This CDR3 has 15 residues. In DNA, the CDR3 is TGTGCCAGCAGCAATGACAGATATAGCAATCAGCCCCAGCATTTT. Translating it yields CASSNDRYSNQPQHF.

This clonotype was seen only a few times. V and J are TRBV6-2 or TRBV6-3 and TRBJ1-2; D possibly corresponds to TRBD1 (6 bases). CDR1 and CDR2 from the germline V gene are MNHEY and SVGEGT. With 0 bases removed from V and 2 bases from J, the gap between germline ends came to 16 bases. CDR3 length: 17 residues. For the CDR3, the DNA is TGTGCCAGCAGTTACTCGTCCCGGGACATCGGAAACTATGGCTACACCTTC. Its protein product is CASSYSSRDIGNYGYTF.

In this sample, this clonotype turned up a few times. CDR3 sequence: CASSPATGANVLTF. In DNA form, the CDR3 reads TGTGCCAGCAGTCCCGCTACTGGGGCCAACGTCCTGACTTTC. V is TRBV6-6 and J is TRBJ2-6; no clear D gene. This CDR3 has 14 residues. The germline CDR1 and CDR2 sequences are MNHNY and SVGAGI (reference sequence). V shed 5 bases and J shed 2 bases, with 7 bases lying between them.